Listed here are 24 T cell receptor beta chains from one sample, sequenced in a study of post-analysis software for immune sequencing data. Each TCR beta cDNA library carried unique molecular identifiers. TCRdb ran MiXCR on the PCR reads and lists one entry per CDR3 protein. The sample lists 400,000 to 500,000 distinct CDR3 sequences; approximately 39% were seen once. Their cognate antigens are unknown. Study-wide results and caveats: Patients had higher frequencies than controls of about five TRBV segments, including TRBV5-6, TRBV5-1 and TRBV20-1.

The sequenced material came from blood. These receptors were collected from a girl aged 2 to 9 with multiple sclerosis.

This clonotype was seen only once. V gene TRBV20-1 combines with J gene TRBJ2-3, with D tentatively TRBD1 or TRBD2 (5 bases each). The CDR3 extends over 12 amino acids. CDR1 is DFQATT, CDR2 SNEGSKA, per germline (reference sequence). Deletions cut 3 bases from V and 3 bases from J, with 7 bases between. This CDR3 reads CSARWGTDTQYF. CDR3 coding DNA: TGCAGTGCTAGGTGGGGGACAGATACGCAGTATTTT.

This clonotype came up a few times. The gene calls are TRBV20-1 and TRBJ2-1; D assignment may be TRBD1 or TRBD2 (5 bases each). The DNA end lines up better with TRBJ2-7; the J call may be wrong. Germline V gene sequence: CDR1 DFQATT, CDR2 SNEGSKA (reference sequence). The CDR3 covers 14 residues. CDR3 sequence: CSLRDHLSYNEQYF. For the CDR3, the DNA is TGCAGTCTCCGGGACCACCTGTCCTACAATGAGCAGTACTTC.

This clonotype was seen a handful of times. The chain employs TRBV6-1 and TRBJ1-2, with unresolved D. Trimming left V 7 bases short and J 0 bases short, with 9 bases between. The CDR3 runs to 13 residues. Germline assignment: CDR1 MNHNS and CDR2 SASEGT. The CDR3: CASTALANYGYTF. CDR3 nucleotide sequence: TGTGCCAGCACTGCCTTAGCTAACTATGGCTACACCTTC.

Worth noting for this clonotype: At one end the junction does not follow the germline gene, possibly because of a read error. The gene calls are TRBV5-1 and TRBJ2-1; the D is unclear. The CDR3 is 14 residues long. Germline-derived CDR1 and CDR2 are SGHRS and YFSETQ. In DNA, the CDR3 is TGCGCCAGCGGCTTTCGAGGAGCCTACAATGAGCAGTTCTTC. This encodes CASGFRGAYNEQFF.

This clonotype showed up just a few times. This chain links TRBV28 with TRBJ1-5; D is uncertain. CDR3 length: 12 residues. Trimming left V 6 bases short and J 7 bases short, with 10 bases between. Germline-derived CDR1 and CDR2 are MDHEN and SYDVKM. Here the CDR3 reads CASRISGQPQHF. The DNA for the CDR3 is TGTGCCAGCAGAATTTCGGGGCAGCCCCAGCATTTT.

The chain uses TRBV6-5 and TRBJ1-2; perhaps TRBD1 as D (6 bases). The CDR3 extends over 13 amino acids. Germline CDR1 is MNHEY and CDR2 is SVGAGI. V was pared by 6 bases and J by 7 bases, with 15 bases between. CDR3: CASRPDQGRGYTF. CDR3 sequence (DNA): TGTGCCAGCAGGCCCGACCAGGGGCGTGGCTACACCTTC.

This chain connects TRBV7-8 to TRBJ2-5, with a tentative D call TRBD2 (7 bases). Germline V lookup: CDR1 SGHVS, CDR2 FQNEAQ. V lost 6 bases, J lost 5 bases, and 13 bases lay in between. The CDR3 extends over 13 amino acids. CDR3 in DNA: TGTGCCAGCAGTAGGGGGGGCCGGGAGACCCAGTACTTC. Translation: CASSRGGRETQYF.

The CDR3 DNA is TGTGCCAGCAGCGTAATAGCGGATCAAAGCACAGATACGCAGTATTTT. Translated, it gives CASSVIADQSTDTQYF. This chain joins TRBV7-2 and TRBJ2-3, with D maybe TRBD2 (6 bases). V lost 5 bases and J 0 bases, leaving 15 bases between the germline ends. The CDR3 totals 16 residues. CDR1 SGHTA and CDR2 FQGNSA come from the germline V gene.

V gene TRBV18 combines with J gene TRBJ2-7; D unclear. The germline CDR1 and CDR2 sequences are KGHSH and LQKENI. Trimming removed 3 bases from V and 0 bases from J, with 6 bases in between. This CDR3 spans 13 amino acids. CDR3 in DNA: TGTGCCAGCTCACCGGGCAACTCCTACGAGCAGTACTTC. It specifies CASSPGNSYEQYF.

This clonotype was picked up a small number of times. The chain has TRBV29-1 and TRBJ2-5, with no clear D. CDR3 size: 13 residues. V lost 3 bases and J lost 1, with 9 bases in between. Germline values: CDR1 SQVTM, CDR2 ANQGSEA. In nucleotides, the CDR3 is TGCAGCGTTGATTGGGGTTCCCAAGAGACCCAGTACTTC. Protein product: CSVDWGSQETQYF.

This chain joins TRBV7-6 and TRBJ2-3; 8 nucleotides match TRBD1. The trim removed 3 bases at V and 2 bases at J, leaving 4 bases unmatched. There are 15 residues in the CDR3. The V gene's germline CDR1 is SGHVS and CDR2 FNYEAQ. CDR3 DNA: TGTGCCAGCAGCTTTTTGGACAGGGACACAGATACGCAGTATTTT. It is translated as CASSFLDRDTDTQYF.

This chain links TRBV4-2 with TRBJ2-1; D might be TRBD2 (5 bases). V dropped 4 bases and J dropped 7 bases, with 20 bases sitting between them. This CDR3 has 16 residues. Germline V gene sequence: CDR1 LGHNA, CDR2 YNFKEQ. CDR3 region: CASSPSLREFSNEQFF. CDR3 in DNA: TGTGCCAGCAGCCCCTCCTTGAGGGAGTTTAGTAATGAGCAGTTCTTC.

This clonotype has only a few counts. The CDR3: CASSLVEQYF. CDR3 bases: TGTGCCAGCAGCTTAGTCGAGCAGTACTTC. The V and J genes are TRBV13 and TRBJ2-5; no reliable D call. Matching the DNA end better, TRBJ2-7 makes the J call doubtful. Looked up from germline, CDR1 is PRHDT and CDR2 is FYEKMQ (reference sequence). CDR3 size: 10 residues.

The chain recombines TRBV14 with TRBJ2-1; D is perhaps TRBD1 (6 bases). V shed 4 bases and J shed 3 bases, with 13 bases lying between them. This CDR3 is 15 amino acids long. Looked up from germline, CDR1 is SGHDN and CDR2 is FVKESK. As DNA, the CDR3 is TGTGCCAGCAGCCCGAGGACAGTCCTCTACAATGAGCAGTTCTTC. It translates to CASSPRTVLYNEQFF. Full variable domain (outside the CDR3, taken from reference TRBV14 and TRBJ2-1): EAGVTQFPSHSVIEKGQTVTLRCDPISGHDNLYWYRRVMGKEIKFLLHFVKESKQDESGMPNNRFLAERTGGTYSTLKVQPAELEDSGVYFCASSPRTVLYNEQFFGPGTRLTVL.

This clonotype was seen only a few times. The J gene is TRBJ1-2, the V gene TRBV2; no clear D. The CDR3 contains 13 residues. CDR1 SNHLY and CDR2 FYNNEI come from the germline V gene. The V gene lost 2 bases and the J gene lost 2 bases, with 6 bases spanning the gap. CDR3: CASSEPRNYGYTF. Here the CDR3 DNA reads TGTGCCAGCAGTGAACCCAGGAACTATGGCTACACCTTC.

This clonotype was counted between two and nine times. J is TRBJ1-2 and V is TRBV20-1, with D maybe TRBD1 (5 bases). Trimming pared 0 bases from V and 7 bases from J, leaving 15 bases between. The CDR3 is 14 residues long. CDR1 and CDR2 from the germline V gene are DFQATT and SNEGSKA (reference sequence). The DNA of the CDR3 is TGCAGTGCTAGAGATTTAAGCCAGGGATCTGGCTACACCTTC. Encoded protein: CSARDLSQGSGYTF.

The rearrangement uses TRBV10-3 and TRBJ1-4; TRBD1 is a possible D gene (6 bases). The V end lost 3 bases, the J end lost 5 bases, and 16 bases lay between the germline ends. Germline V gene lookup returns CDR1 ENHRY and CDR2 SYGVKD. CDR3 length: 16 amino acids. The CDR3 nucleotides read TGTGCCATCAGTGACCGACGGACAGTAAGGAATGAAAAACTGTTTTTT. This translates into CAISDRRTVRNEKLFF.

This chain joins TRBV11-1 and TRBJ2-4; D unclear. There are 17 residues in the CDR3. V lost 4 bases and J lost 0, with 16 bases in between. CDR1 and CDR2 from the germline V gene are SGHAT and FQDESV (reference sequence). For the CDR3, the DNA is TGTGCCAGCAGCTCCCGGACCACCCGCCTAGCCAAAAACATTCAGTACTTC. This encodes CASSSRTTRLAKNIQYF. The full variable domain, rest sourced from reference TRBV11-1 and TRBJ2-4, is EAEVAQSPRYKITEKSQAVAFWCDPISGHATLYWYRQILGQGPELLVQFQDESVVDDSQLPKDRFSAERLKGVDSTLKIQPAELGDSAMYLCASSSRTTRLAKNIQYFGAGTRLSVL.

The chain couples TRBV29-1 to TRBJ2-5; TRBD1 or TRBD2 may be the D gene (5 bases each). Trimming stripped 7 bases from V and 2 bases from J, with 11 bases between. CDR3 length: 12 residues. CDR1 and CDR2 from the germline V gene are SQVTM and ANQGSEA. CDR3 sequence (DNA): TGCAGCGCCGGGACGGTACAAGAGACCCAGTACTTC. Protein product: CSAGTVQETQYF.

The V gene is TRBV6-2 or TRBV6-3, the J gene TRBJ2-7; 10 positions agree with TRBD1. Per germline, CDR1 MNHEY and CDR2 SVGEGT. With 6 bases clipped from V and 12 bases from J, the junction kept 20 bases outside the gene matches. This CDR3 comprises 16 residues. The CDR3 region has the DNA TGTGCCAGCAGGACGGGACAGGGGATACCTCAAGAGACCCGGTACTTC. As protein: CASRTGQGIPQETRYF.

This clonotype was picked up many times. The rearrangement uses TRBV5-1 and TRBJ2-7; 8 positions match TRBD1. The CDR3 totals 16 residues. Germline V gene lookup returns CDR1 SGHRS and CDR2 YFSETQ. V gave up 0 bases and J gave up 5 bases; unmatched junction bases: 10. Written as DNA, the CDR3 is TGCGCCAGCAGCTTGGACCCACAGGGGGTACAGGACGAGCAGTACTTC. Translated: CASSLDPQGVQDEQYF. The full variable domain, completed using reference TRBV5-1 and TRBJ2-7, is KAGVTQTPRYLIKTRGQQVTLSCSPISGHRSVSWYQQTPGQGLQFLFEYFSETQRNKGNFPGRFSGRQFSNSRSEMNVSTLELGDSALYLCASSLDPQGVQDEQYFGPGTRLTVT.

This chain uses TRBV28 with TRBJ1-5; unclear D gene. With 3 bases removed from V and 3 bases from J, the gap between germline ends came to 12 bases. Germline CDR1 is MDHEN and CDR2 is SYDVKM. This CDR3 comprises 15 residues. The CDR3 loop is CASSFKGSYNQPQHF. Written as DNA, the CDR3 is TGTGCCAGCAGTTTCAAGGGCTCCTACAATCAGCCCCAGCATTTT.

The chain carries TRBV7-3 and TRBJ2-3; D call uncertain. Germline CDR1 SGHTA, CDR2 FQGTGA. The V end was cut by 2 bases, the J end by 1 base, with 7 bases between. This CDR3 is 14 amino acids long. CDR3 sequence: CASSLLPRTDTQYF. CDR3 in DNA: TGTGCCAGCAGCTTACTCCCCCGCACAGATACGCAGTATTTT.

This clonotype was counted a single time. Mismatch with germline at one junction end may stem from a read error. The chain uses TRBV7-7 and TRBJ2-1; 10 bases match TRBD2. This CDR3 is 16 amino acids long. Germline CDR1 reads SSHAT; CDR2 reads FNYEAQ (reference sequence). For the CDR3, the DNA is TGCGCCAGCAGCCTCGCTAGCGGGAGACCTTACAATGAGCAGTTCTTC. This codes for CASSLASGRPYNEQFF.